The 27 T cell receptor beta chains below were found in one sample sequenced in a study of molecular identifiers for immune sequencing clone quantification. TCRdb reprocessed the PCR reads with MiXCR, giving one entry per CDR3 protein. Of some 650,000 distinct CDR3 sequences listed, 15% to 20% are singletons. Sequencing input: naive CD8+ T cells from blood, with Jurkat cell RNA spiked in. Subset here: FACS-sorted CD8+CD4-CCR7+CD45RA+ naive T cells. The source is a human donor in good health. Some libraries in this study had Jurkat cell RNA spiked in.

This clonotype has a handful of counts. The chain carries TRBV20-1 and TRBJ1-2, with TRBD1 identical over 7 bases. Germline-derived CDR1 and CDR2 are DFQATT and SNEGSKA (reference sequence). Trimming at V came to 3 bases and at J to 2 bases, leaving 3 bases not matched to a gene. This CDR3 region has 13 residues. The CDR3: CSARNRGNYGYTF. The DNA of the CDR3 is TGCAGTGCTAGGAACAGGGGCAACTATGGCTACACCTTC.

This clonotype was recorded at least ten times. The rearrangement links TRBV19 to TRBJ2-2, with D unresolved. V lost 5 bases, J lost 1 base, and 11 bases lay in between. Germline V CDR1 and CDR2: LNHDA, SQIVND (reference sequence). CDR3 length: 15 residues. CDR3 sequence: CASSLFPENTGELFF. The CDR3 nucleotides are TGTGCCAGTAGTCTTTTCCCAGAGAACACCGGGGAGCTGTTTTTT.

This clonotype has at least ten counts. The chain uses TRBV3-1 and TRBJ1-1; 8 nucleotides line up with TRBD1. The CDR3 contains 14 residues. CDR1 is LGHDT and CDR2 is YNNKEL in the germline V gene (reference sequence). V lost 6 bases, J lost 1 base, and 4 bases stayed unmatched. The CDR3 region is CASSYGQGNTEAFF. The CDR3 nucleotides are TGTGCCAGCAGTTATGGACAGGGGAACACTGAAGCTTTCTTT.

The chain joins TRBV18 to TRBJ2-7; no clear D gene. The CDR3 consists of 12 residues. V lost 2 bases to trimming and J lost 5 bases, with 7 bases between them. Germline V gene data show CDR1 as KGHSH and CDR2 as LQKENI. For the CDR3, the DNA is TGTGCCAGCTCACCATCACTTGACGAGCAGTACTTC. Its translation is CASSPSLDEQYF.

V is TRBV7-9 and J is TRBJ1-3; D possibly corresponds to TRBD1 (5 bases). The CDR3 runs 14 residues. Trimming removed 7 bases from V and 7 bases from J, with 17 bases in between. Germline V CDR1 and CDR2: SEHNR, FQNEAQ (reference sequence). The CDR3 bases are TGTGCCAGCACCTCTCATCGGGGGGACAACACCATATATTTT. Protein product: CASTSHRGDNTIYF.

With regard to this clonotype: One junction end disagrees with the germline gene, perhaps due to a read error. The V and J genes are TRBV24-1 and TRBJ2-5, with 8 bases matching TRBD2. Germline CDR1 reads KGHDR; CDR2 reads SFDVKD. This CDR3 comprises 13 residues. The CDR3 region has the DNA TGTGCCACCAGCGAGCGGGGGAAAGAGACCCAGCACTTC. Its translation is CATSERGKETQHF.

The table lists this clonotype with many counts. This chain links TRBV13 with TRBJ2-3, with D maybe TRBD2 (5 bases). CDR3 length: 16 residues. The germline V gene has CDR1 PRHDT and CDR2 FYEKMQ (reference sequence). Trimming took 5 bases from V and 2 from J, leaving 17 bases between them. CDR3 residues: CASSLHSSKFTDTQYF. In DNA form, the CDR3 reads TGTGCCAGCAGCCTACATTCTAGCAAGTTCACAGATACGCAGTATTTT.

This clonotype was picked up many times. The rearrangement joins TRBV20-1 to TRBJ2-2; possible D gene TRBD2, 5 bases. The length of the CDR3 is 16 residues. Germline loops: CDR1 DFQATT, CDR2 SNEGSKA (reference sequence). V gave up 0 bases and J gave up 5 bases, with 16 bases separating them. The CDR3 protein is CSARDRTRVGTGELFF. Written as DNA, the CDR3 is TGCAGTGCTAGAGATCGAACTAGAGTGGGAACCGGGGAGCTGTTTTTT.

The rearrangement uses TRBV6-1 and TRBJ2-7; D perhaps matches TRBD1 (5 bases). CDR3 size: 13 residues. The germline V gene encodes CDR1 MNHNS and CDR2 SASEGT. Trimming stripped 0 bases from V and 3 bases from J, with 6 bases between. CDR3 residues: CASSEAQVYEQYF. CDR3 nucleotide sequence: TGTGCCAGCAGTGAAGCACAGGTCTACGAGCAGTACTTC.

This clonotype has a count of ten or more. V is TRBV29-1 and J is TRBJ2-7; 7 positions match TRBD2. Looked up from germline, CDR1 is SQVTM and CDR2 is ANQGSEA. Trimming at V came to 2 bases and at J to 4 bases, leaving 11 bases not matched to a gene. This CDR3 comprises 15 residues. The CDR3 coding sequence is TGCAGCGTTGAATGGGCTGGCCAAGCGGGGTACGAGCAGTACTTC. Translated, it gives CSVEWAGQAGYEQYF.

This clonotype was counted ten times or more. This chain uses TRBV28 with TRBJ1-6; D is unclear. CDR1 is MDHEN and CDR2 is SYDVKM in the germline V gene. The CDR3 extends over 12 amino acids. V lost 7 bases and J 7 bases, leaving 8 bases between the germline ends. CDR3: CASTLPNSPLHF. Here the CDR3 DNA reads TGTGCCAGCACCCTCCCCAATTCACCCCTCCACTTT.

This clonotype was seen a handful of times. The chain employs TRBV12-3 or TRBV12-4 and TRBJ1-5; TRBD1 matches 7 bases. J gave up 7 bases and V 6 bases, and 3 bases lay outside the gene matches. The length of the CDR3 is 12 residues. The CDR3 loop reads CASSRTGQPQHF. CDR3 nucleotide sequence: TGTGCCAGCAGCCGGACAGGACAGCCCCAGCATTTT.

Only a few counts were recorded for this clonotype. This chain uses TRBV2 with TRBJ2-1, with 16 bases that match TRBD2. Trimming removed 2 bases from V and 0 bases from J; junction bases left unmatched: 4. Germline V gene sequence: CDR1 SNHLY, CDR2 FYNNEI. The CDR3 is 19 amino acids. As DNA, the CDR3 is TGTGCCAGCAGTGAATTTGGGACTAGCGGGGGGGCCTCCTACAATGAGCAGTTCTTC. Translated: CASSEFGTSGGASYNEQFF.

In the case of this clonotype: A much bigger clone sits one base away, suggesting this may be a read error. This chain uses TRBV4-3 with TRBJ2-7; TRBD1 is a possible D gene (5 bases). Trimming took off 4 bases at V and 5 bases at J, with 15 bases between the two ends. Germline lookup yields CDR1 LGHNA and CDR2 YSLEER. The CDR3 covers 14 residues. The DNA for the CDR3 is TGCGCCAGCAGCCCTAACTCAGGGTTCGACGAGCAGTACTTC. As protein: CASSPNSGFDEQYF.

In this sample, this clonotype turned up many times. The chain uses TRBV20-1 and TRBJ2-2; 10 bases are shared with TRBD1. V was clipped by 3 bases and J by 5 bases; unmatched bases: 6. Germline V gene lookup returns CDR1 DFQATT and CDR2 SNEGSKA (reference sequence). The CDR3 runs to 15 residues. CDR3 in amino acids: CSASSTGGDTGELFF. The CDR3 coding sequence is TGCAGTGCTAGTTCGACAGGGGGCGATACCGGGGAGCTGTTTTTT.

Ten or more counts support this clonotype. The CDR3 sequence: CAISEEYANSPLHF. CDR3 nucleotide sequence: TGTGCCATCAGTGAGGAGTACGCTAATTCACCCCTCCACTTT. The genes are TRBV10-3 and TRBJ1-6; D unclear. The CDR3 consists of 14 residues. V lost 2 bases to trimming and J lost 6 bases, with 8 bases between them. Germline V gene lookup returns CDR1 ENHRY and CDR2 SYGVKD.

This clonotype appeared many times. V usage is TRBV5-6 and J usage is TRBJ1-1; tentatively, D is TRBD1 (5 bases). This CDR3 is built from 13 residues. The V gene lost 4 bases and the J gene lost 7 bases, with 14 bases spanning the gap. From germline, CDR1 is SGHDT and CDR2 YYEEEE. The CDR3 DNA sequence: TGTGCCAGCAGCCTTAGCTACAGGAGTGAAGCTTTCTTT. Amino acid sequence: CASSLSYRSEAFF. Supplemented by reference TRBV5-6 and TRBJ1-1, the full variable domain reads DAGVTQSPTHLIKTRGQQVTLRCSPKSGHDTVSWYQQALGQGPQFIFQYYEEEERQRGNFPDRFSGHQFPNYSSELNVNALLLGDSALYLCASSLSYRSEAFFGQGTRLTVV.

The sample holds many counts of this clonotype. The chain links TRBV13 to TRBJ2-7; 9 bases fit TRBD1. The germline CDR1 and CDR2 sequences are PRHDT and FYEKMQ (reference sequence). This CDR3 region has 15 residues. With V trimmed by 0 bases and J by 2 bases, 2 bases remained unmatched. The CDR3 loop reads CASSLGRDRAYEQYF. As DNA, the CDR3 is TGTGCCAGCAGCTTAGGCCGGGACAGGGCCTACGAGCAGTACTTC. Together with reference TRBV13 and TRBJ2-7, the CDR3 gives the full variable domain: AAGVIQSPRHLIKEKRETATLKCYPIPRHDTVYWYQQGPGQDPQFLISFYEKMQSDKGSIPDRFSAQQFSDYHSELNMSSLELGDSALYFCASSLGRDRAYEQYFGPGTRLTVT.

The table lists this clonotype with a few counts. The chain uses TRBV6-2 or TRBV6-3 and TRBJ2-5; 9 bases line up with TRBD2. The J segment lost 3 bases and the V segment lost 0 bases, leaving 2 bases of the junction unmatched. Germline V gene lookup returns CDR1 MNHEY and CDR2 SVGEGT. This CDR3 comprises 15 residues. CDR3 in amino acids: CASSYSQRGEETQYF. The CDR3 bases are TGTGCCAGCAGTTACTCGCAGCGGGGGGAAGAGACCCAGTACTTC.

The J gene is TRBJ1-5, the V gene TRBV20-1; D gene ambiguous. The CDR3 is 16 residues long. Germline V CDR1 and CDR2: DFQATT, SNEGSKA (reference sequence). V shed 5 bases and J shed 0 bases, with 17 bases lying between them. CDR3 loop: CSAGDERTSSNQPQHF. CDR3 bases: TGCAGTGCTGGGGATGAAAGGACGTCTAGCAATCAGCCCCAGCATTTT.

CDR3 nucleotide sequence: TGTGCCAGCAGTTTATCGGCAGGGGCTGAAAAACTGTTTTTT. Protein sequence: CASSLSAGAEKLFF. The gene calls are TRBV27 and TRBJ1-4; a weak D match, TRBD1 (6 bases). Germline values: CDR1 MNHEY, CDR2 SMNVEV (reference sequence). V gave up 0 bases and J gave up 7 bases, with 9 bases separating them. This CDR3 region has 14 residues. Looking up the rest from reference TRBV27 and TRBJ1-4 gives the full variable domain: EAQVTQNPRYLITVTGKKLTVTCSQNMNHEYMSWYRQDPGLGLRQIYYSMNVEVTDKGDVPEGYKVSRKEKRNFPLILESPSPNQTSLYFCASSLSAGAEKLFFGSGTQLSVL.

At least ten counts were recorded for this clonotype. This chain connects TRBV6-5 to TRBJ2-3, with TRBD2 identical over 9 bases. This CDR3 has 16 residues. The junction had 8 bases not matched to a gene; V was cut back by 6 bases and J by 1 base. Germline values: CDR1 MNHEY, CDR2 SVGAGI. As DNA, the CDR3 is TGTGCCAGCAGCGGCCGAGCGGGGGGTGGCACAGATACGCAGTATTTT. It translates to CASSGRAGGGTDTQYF.

This clonotype came up a few times. This sequence joins TRBV15 and TRBJ2-1; TRBD2 agrees at 7 bases. V lost 1 base to trimming and J lost 1 base; unmatched junction nucleotides: 4. The CDR3 totals 16 residues. Per the germline V gene, CDR1 is LNHNV and CDR2 is YYDKDF (reference sequence). In DNA, the CDR3 is TGTGCCACCAGCAGAGTATTTAGCGGGTCCTACAATGAGCAGTTCTTC. This gives the protein CATSRVFSGSYNEQFF.

For this clonotype: The conserved phenylalanine or tryptophan is not found at the CDR3 terminus, so this likely reflects a read error. The chain joins TRBV6-2 or TRBV6-3 to TRBJ2-1, with TRBD1 matching 8 bases. Trimming removed 10 bases from V and 3 bases from J; junction bases left unmatched: 11. This CDR3 has 15 amino acids. Germline V gives CDR1 MNHEY, CDR2 SVGEGT. CDR3 amino acids: CATDEDRDVYNEQFS. Written as DNA, the CDR3 is TGTGCCACGGACGAGGACAGGGATGTCTACAATGAGCAGTTCTCC.

This clonotype was detected many times. The rearrangement joins TRBV19 to TRBJ2-2; TRBD2 matches 11 bases. Germline V gives CDR1 LNHDA, CDR2 SQIVND (reference sequence). CDR3 size: 16 residues. The J segment lost 3 bases and the V segment lost 3 bases, leaving 3 bases of the junction unmatched. CDR3 nucleotides: TGTGCCAGTAGTATCCCGGGACTAGCGGACACCGGGGAGCTGTTTTTT. It specifies CASSIPGLADTGELFF.

This clonotype was observed many times. The J gene is TRBJ2-3, the V gene TRBV27; D is unresolved. There are 15 residues in the CDR3. The V end lost 4 bases, the J end lost 6 bases, and 17 bases lay between the germline ends. The germline CDR1 and CDR2 sequences are MNHEY and SMNVEV (reference sequence). CDR3 sequence: CASSSRTVFVDTQYF. CDR3 sequence (DNA): TGTGCCAGCAGTTCCCGGACGGTTTTCGTGGATACGCAGTATTTT.

At least ten counts were recorded for this clonotype. The V and J genes are TRBV6-2 or TRBV6-3 and TRBJ2-7; D is unresolved. This CDR3 is 13 amino acids long. V lost 6 bases, J lost 9 bases, and 18 bases lay in between. CDR1 MNHEY and CDR2 SVGEGT come from the germline V gene. The CDR3: CASRHLQVELQYF. CDR3 DNA sequence: TGTGCCAGCAGACATCTACAAGTGGAGTTGCAGTACTTC.